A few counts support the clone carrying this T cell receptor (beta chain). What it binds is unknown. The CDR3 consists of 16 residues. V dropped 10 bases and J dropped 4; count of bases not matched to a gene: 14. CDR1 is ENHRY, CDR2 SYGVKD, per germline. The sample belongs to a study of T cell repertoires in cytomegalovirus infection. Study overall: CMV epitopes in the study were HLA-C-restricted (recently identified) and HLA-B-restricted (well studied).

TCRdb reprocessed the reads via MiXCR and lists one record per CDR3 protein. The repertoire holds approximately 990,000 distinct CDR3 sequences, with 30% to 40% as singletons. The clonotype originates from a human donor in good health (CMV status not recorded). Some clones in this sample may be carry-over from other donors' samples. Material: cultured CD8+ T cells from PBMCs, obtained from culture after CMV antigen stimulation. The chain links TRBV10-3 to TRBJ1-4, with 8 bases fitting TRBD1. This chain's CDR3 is CATQVSDRENNEKLFF. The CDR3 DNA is TGTGCCACCCAAGTTTCGGACAGGGAGAATAATGAAAAACTGTTTTTT.